Shown below are 17 T cell receptor beta chains from a single sample sequenced in a study of technical replicates of blood from four donors. The assay was immunoSEQ multiplex PCR, and TCRdb's table has in-frame clones only and misses some. The sample records fewer than 95,000 clones, 75% to 95% being singletons. Material: T cells isolated from PBMCs. These receptor sequences come from a human donor in good health.

This sequence joins TRBV9 and TRBJ2-3; 11 bases fit TRBD2. The ends lost 2 bases at V and 8 bases at J; junction bases unmatched: 4. Germline values: CDR1 SGDLS, CDR2 YYNGEE. The CDR3 spans 14 residues. CDR3 nucleotides: TGTGCCAGCAGCGTGACTAGCGGGGACTCTACGCAGTATTTT. It codes for CASSVTSGDSTQYF.

The chain uses TRBV11-2 and TRBJ2-2; 8 bases map to TRBD1. This CDR3 is 16 amino acids long. V dropped 4 bases and J dropped 1; count of bases not matched to a gene: 5. Germline V gene sequence: CDR1 SGHAT, CDR2 FQNNGV. The CDR3 sequence is CASSSLRGRNTGELFF. CDR3 DNA sequence: TGTGCCAGCAGCTCCCTCAGGGGGCGGAACACCGGGGAGCTGTTTTTT. Looking up the rest from reference TRBV11-2 and TRBJ2-2 gives the full variable domain: EAGVAQSPRYKIIEKRQSVAFWCNPISGHATLYWYQQILGQGPKLLIQFQNNGVVDDSQLPKDRFSAERLKGVDSTLKIQPAKLEDSAVYLCASSSLRGRNTGELFFGEGSRLTVL.

The CDR3 nucleotides are TGCGCCAGCAGTGACCCTGGTGGAGTTTGGGCCGGGGAGCTGTTTTTT. Protein sequence: CASSDPGGVWAGELFF. The chain uses TRBV10-1 and TRBJ2-2; D gene unclear. The V gene's germline CDR1 is WNHNN and CDR2 SYGVQD (reference sequence). This CDR3 comprises 16 residues. V was cut by 3 bases and J by 6 bases, with 17 bases left in between.

V is TRBV28 and J is TRBJ1-2; D is possibly TRBD1 (5 bases). CDR3 size: 14 residues. The germline V and J ends were trimmed by 6 bases and 7 bases, with 18 bases remaining between them. In germline, CDR1 is MDHEN, CDR2 SYDVKM. DNA for the CDR3: TGTGCCAGCAGCAGACAGTCTACTACTCTTGGCTACACCTTC. It codes for CASSRQSTTLGYTF.

This sequence joins TRBV6-1 and TRBJ2-1; D possibly corresponds to TRBD1 (5 bases). CDR1 MNHNS and CDR2 SASEGT come from the germline V gene. The V gene lost 9 bases and the J gene lost 5 bases, with 17 bases spanning the gap. The CDR3 contains 14 residues. CDR3 coding DNA: TGTGCCAGTTTCCAGGGTATGTTTAACAATGAGCAGTTCTTC. The encoded protein is CASFQGMFNNEQFF.

This clone was observed a few times. The J gene is TRBJ1-5, the V gene TRBV28, with TRBD1 matching 8 bases. This CDR3 is built from 13 residues. J lost 7 bases, V lost 5 bases, and 4 bases had no gene match. Germline V gene data show CDR1 as MDHEN and CDR2 as SYDVKM. The CDR3 DNA follows: TGTGCCAGCAGTAGGACAGGGTACCAGCCCCAGCATTTT. Translating gives CASSRTGYQPQHF. Together with reference TRBV28 and TRBJ1-5, the CDR3 gives the full variable domain: DVKVTQSSRYLVKRTGEKVFLECVQDMDHENMFWYRQDPGLGLRLIYFSYDVKMKEKGDIPEGYSVSREKKERFSLILESASTNQTSMYLCASSRTGYQPQHFGDGTRLSIL.

The V gene is TRBV28, the J gene TRBJ2-5, with D maybe TRBD2 (6 bases). CDR3 length: 15 residues. V gave up 5 bases and J gave up 4 bases, with 17 bases separating them. Germline V gene lookup returns CDR1 MDHEN and CDR2 SYDVKM. The DNA for the CDR3 is TGTGCCAGCAGTCTACCGGGACTCAAGGCAGAGACCCAGTACTTC. Its protein is CASSLPGLKAETQYF.

V usage is TRBV30 and J usage is TRBJ2-5; D is undetermined. The CDR3 totals 12 residues. The V end was cut by 1 base, the J end by 5 bases, with 8 bases between. Germline values: CDR1 GTSNPN, CDR2 SVGIG (reference sequence). The CDR3, as DNA: TGTGCCTGGAGTGCGATCCAGGAGACCCAGTACTTC. Translation gives CAWSAIQETQYF. Using reference TRBV30 and TRBJ2-5 for the parts outside the CDR3, the full variable domain is SQTIHQWPATLVQPVGSPLSLECTVEGTSNPNLYWYRQAAGRGLQLLFYSVGIGQISSEVPQNLSASRPQDRQFILSSKKLLLSDSGFYLCAWSAIQETQYFGPGTRLLVL.

This clone was observed a single time. Germline and junction disagree at one end, which may indicate a read error. The chain links TRBV6-5 to TRBJ2-3; D possibly corresponds to TRBD2 (6 bases). Germline CDR1 MNHEY, CDR2 SVGAGI. CDR3 length: 15 residues. The CDR3 is CANSSLATSTDTQYF. CDR3 nucleotide sequence: TGTGCCAACAGTTCTCTAGCGACTAGCACAGATACGCAGTATTTT.

The chain has TRBV23-1 and TRBJ2-7; D might be TRBD2 (6 bases). TRBV23-1 is flagged as an ORF with uncertain function. Trimming cost V 11 bases and J 1 base, with 18 bases left between them. This CDR3 has 14 residues. For the CDR3, the DNA is TGCGCCGATCGGGAGACTTCAGTGTCCTACGAGCAGTACTTC. Amino acid sequence: CADRETSVSYEQYF.

The chain employs TRBV2 and TRBJ2-3; 9 nucleotides line up with TRBD2. Germline assignment: CDR1 SNHLY and CDR2 FYNNEI. The CDR3 sequence is 15 residues long. Trimming at V came to 7 bases and at J to 2 bases, leaving 7 bases not matched to a gene. This chain's CDR3 is CASKASGAHTDTQYF. Here the CDR3 DNA reads TGTGCCAGCAAGGCTAGCGGGGCCCACACAGATACGCAGTATTTT.

This clone occurred a few times. The chain joins TRBV4-1 to TRBJ2-7; the match to TRBD2 covers 7 bases. In germline, CDR1 is MGHRA, CDR2 YSYEKL. The CDR3 extends over 16 amino acids. J was trimmed by 2 bases and V by 4 bases; bases with no gene match: 11. This CDR3 reads CASSLQKSGNPYEQYF. In DNA, the CDR3 is TGCGCCAGCAGCCTCCAGAAGAGCGGGAACCCCTACGAGCAGTACTTC.

V and J are TRBV4-2 and TRBJ2-2, with 7 bases matching TRBD2. Per the germline V gene, CDR1 is LGHNA and CDR2 is YNFKEQ. V dropped 0 bases and J dropped 5; count of bases not matched to a gene: 9. This CDR3 spans 17 amino acids. DNA of the CDR3: TGTGCCAGCAGCCAAGAGGGGAGGGAAGGAGGTACCGGGGAGCTGTTTTTT. It specifies CASSQEGREGGTGELFF.

This clone was seen a few times. The sample contains more than one DNA sequence encoding this CDR3. This rearrangement joins TRBV28 to TRBJ2-1; TRBD2 might be the D (5 bases). V gave up 6 bases and J gave up 0 bases, with 12 bases separating them. Germline V gene data show CDR1 as MDHEN and CDR2 as SYDVKM. The CDR3 consists of 15 residues. Written as DNA, the CDR3 is TGTGCCAGCAGCCGGGGTCCCGGCTCCTACAATGAGCAGTTCTTC. Translating it yields CASSRGPGSYNEQFF.

The chain is built from TRBV10-2 and TRBJ2-7; a possible D gene is TRBD2 (5 bases). Trimming shortened V by 5 bases and J by 3 bases, and 11 bases separated the two germline ends. CDR1 is WSHSY and CDR2 is SAAADI in the germline V gene. This CDR3 spans 13 amino acids. CDR3 sequence: CASSTGSGYEQYF. For the CDR3, the DNA is TGCGCCAGCAGTACCGGAAGCGGCTACGAGCAGTACTTC.

This rearrangement joins TRBV2 to TRBJ2-1, with 10 bases fitting TRBD2. This CDR3 contains 16 residues. Germline CDR1 SNHLY, CDR2 FYNNEI. J gave up 6 bases and V 5 bases, and 10 bases lay outside the gene matches. CDR3 in amino acids: CASSKTALAGANEQFF. The CDR3 DNA reads TGTGCCAGCAGTAAAACAGCTCTAGCGGGGGCCAATGAGCAGTTCTTC.

V gene TRBV6-6 combines with J gene TRBJ1-2; 12 bases line up with TRBD1. The CDR3 spans 16 residues. Germline values: CDR1 MNHNY, CDR2 SVGAGI (reference sequence). V was clipped by 4 bases and J by 7 bases; unmatched bases: 10. The CDR3 protein is CASSSLTGTGGSGYTF. The DNA for the CDR3 is TGTGCCAGCAGTTCCCTCACCGGGACAGGGGGCAGTGGCTACACCTTC.